This is a list of T cell receptor beta chains from one sample in a study of beta chain features in type 1 diabetes. Some clones are missing from TCRdb's copy, which holds only in-frame ones; the method was immunoSEQ multiplex PCR. The sample contains some 640,000 clones, around an eighth of which appear only once. Specimen: naive CD4+ T cells from blood. The receptors come from a man aged 18 to 30 with type 1 diabetes. Each CDR3 is given with its conserved first and last residue. The D gene is left open where the match is weak. Some rows have no size entry. The others give once, few or many, or a class for an expanded clone.

v_gene	j_gene	abundance	d_gene	CDR3aa	CDR3nt
TRBV5-6	TRBJ2-1	NA	TRBD2	CASSLEPGIAGYLNEQFF	TGTGCCAGCAGCTTGGAGCCGGGCATAGCGGGTTACTTAAATGAGCAGTTCTTC
TRBV5-1	TRBJ2-5	few	NA	CASSLGAGETQYF	TGCGCCAGCAGCTTGGGGGCCGGGGAGACCCAGTACTTC
TRBV20-1	TRBJ2-5	NA	NA	CSANSGETQYF	TGCAGTGCTAACTCCGGGGAGACCCAGTACTTC
TRBV14	TRBJ2-5	NA	NA	CASSQVPGAQYF	TGTGCCAGCAGCCAAGTACCGGGGGCCCAGTACTTC
TRBV28	TRBJ1-6	few	NA	CASTLGTNNSPLHF	TGTGCCAGCACCTTGGGCACTAATAATTCACCCCTCCACTTT
TRBV30	TRBJ2-5	few	NA	CAWSGHFKRETQYF	TGTGCCTGGAGCGGCCACTTTAAGCGAGAGACCCAGTACTTC
TRBV7-9	TRBJ2-1	NA	NA	CASSWRTSSYNEQFF	TGTGCCAGCAGCTGGCGGACGAGCTCCTACAATGAGCAGTTCTTC
TRBV5-4	TRBJ2-7	NA	NA	CASKDSRSYEQYF	TGTGCCAGCAAGGACAGCCGATCCTACGAGCAGTACTTC
TRBV29-1	TRBJ1-4	NA	TRBD1	CSVGQGKRDEKLFF	TGCAGCGTTGGACAGGGGAAGAGGGATGAAAAACTGTTTTTT
TRBV20-1	TRBJ1-2	NA	NA	CSVILSGGYTF	TGCAGTGTAATCCTCTCTGGTGGCTACACCTTC
TRBV6-1	TRBJ1-2	NA	NA	CASSVSSRDYGYTF	TGTGCCAGCAGTGTGTCTAGCAGGGACTATGGCTACACCTTC
TRBV19	TRBJ2-3	few	TRBD2	CASRPPRRGGTDTQYF	TGTGCCAGTAGACCCCCCCGGCGGGGGGGTACAGATACGCAGTATTTT
TRBV5-1	TRBJ2-1	few	TRBD2	CASSLATSGTDEQFF	TGCGCCAGCAGCTTGGCCACTAGCGGGACGGATGAGCAGTTCTTC
TRBV7-9	TRBJ1-1	NA	NA	CASSLASRHAEAFF	TGTGCCAGCAGCTTAGCTTCGAGGCACGCTGAAGCTTTCTTT
TRBV5-4	TRBJ1-2	few	TRBD1	CASSLGTGGMVGYTF	TGTGCCAGCAGCTTGGGGACAGGGGGCATGGTTGGCTACACCTTC
TRBV6-6	TRBJ1-1	few	NA	CASKTRDTEAFF	TGTGCCAGCAAAACACGGGACACTGAAGCTTTCTTT
TRBV23-1	TRBJ2-7	NA	TRBD1	CASSRTGTDLYEQYF	TGCGCCAGCAGTAGGACCGGGACAGACCTATACGAGCAGTACTTC
TRBV12-5	TRBJ1-3	NA	NA	CASGTGFGNTIYF	TGTGCTAGTGGTACGGGCTTCGGAAACACCATATATTTT
TRBV30	TRBJ1-1	few	NA	CAWRSVDRNTEAFF	TGTGCCTGGAGATCCGTGGACAGGAACACTGAAGCTTTCTTT
TRBV6-5	TRBJ2-3	NA	NA	CASSQGRVQYF	TGTGCCAGCAGTCAGGGGAGGGTGCAGTATTTT
TRBV9	TRBJ2-5	NA	NA	CASSVGGGLAKETQYF	TGTGCCAGCAGCGTAGGGGGAGGCCTGGCTAAAGAGACCCAGTACTTC
TRBV2	TRBJ2-3	few	TRBD2	CASKAGGLGTDTQYF	TGTGCCAGCAAGGCGGGGGGGCTTGGTACAGATACGCAGTATTTT
TRBV30	TRBJ2-3	few	NA	CAWTKGTDTQYF	TGTGCCTGGACCAAAGGCACAGATACGCAGTATTTT
TRBV7-2	TRBJ2-3	few	TRBD1	CASSFQGATDTQYF	TGTGCCAGCAGCTTCCAGGGGGCGACAGATACGCAGTATTTT
TRBV4-1	TRBJ1-4	NA	TRBD1	CASSSRTGITFF	TGCGCCAGCAGCTCGCGGACAGGGATAACGTTTTTT
TRBV6-6	TRBJ1-5	NA	NA	CASSPQGSDQPQHF	TGTGCCAGCAGCCCCCAGGGTTCGGATCAGCCCCAGCATTTT
TRBV30	TRBJ1-5	NA	NA	CAWSPLSGDQPQHF	TGTGCCTGGAGCCCCCTCAGCGGAGATCAGCCCCAGCATTTT
TRBV30	TRBJ2-5	NA	NA	CAWSVDSTGTQYF	TGTGCCTGGAGTGTAGATTCTACCGGGACCCAGTACTTC
TRBV6-5	TRBJ2-1	few	TRBD1	CASSYGTGRSEQFF	TGTGCCAGCAGTTACGGGACAGGGAGGAGTGAGCAGTTCTTC
TRBV11-2	TRBJ2-3	NA	NA	CASSLQGVVDTQYF	TGTGCCAGCAGCTTGCAGGGTGTAGTGGATACGCAGTATTTT
TRBV4-1	TRBJ2-6	NA	TRBD1	CASSPFGTVSPSASGANVLTF	TGCGCCAGCAGCCCATTCGGGACAGTATCCCCATCAGCATCTGGGGCCAACGTCCTGACTTTC
TRBV30	TRBJ2-1	few	TRBD1	CAWSTGQGALDSYNEQFF	TGTGCCTGGAGTACGGGACAGGGGGCCTTGGACAGCTACAATGAGCAGTTCTTC
TRBV30	TRBJ2-7	NA	TRBD1	CAGQGPHEQYF	TGTGCCGGACAGGGTCCCCACGAGCAGTACTTC
TRBV6-1	TRBJ1-5	few	TRBD1	CASSVRTGVSNQPQHF	TGTGCCAGCAGTGTGAGGACAGGGGTTAGCAATCAGCCCCAGCATTTT
TRBV5-4	TRBJ1-3	few	NA	CASSAADVPGNTIYF	TGTGCCAGCAGTGCCGCGGACGTCCCTGGAAACACCATATATTTT
TRBV5-4	TRBJ2-5	NA	NA	CASSPGGDGPLETQYF	TGTGCCAGCAGCCCGGGCGGGGACGGCCCCCTGGAGACCCAGTACTTC
TRBV11-3	TRBJ1-6	NA	TRBD1	CASSRGTGTNSPLHF	TGTGCCAGCAGCCGAGGGACAGGGACAAATTCACCCCTCCACTTT
TRBV10-3	TRBJ1-1	NA	TRBD1	CAISERYRGSDNTEAFF	TGTGCCATCAGTGAGCGTTACAGGGGATCCGATAACACTGAAGCTTTCTTT
TRBV5-1	TRBJ2-5	NA	NA	CASSFSPSETQYF	TGCGCCAGCAGCTTTAGCCCGTCAGAGACCCAGTACTTC
TRBV7-9	TRBJ1-1	NA	TRBD1	CASSLRDSQNTEAFF	TGTGCCAGCAGCTTAAGGGACAGCCAGAACACTGAAGCTTTCTTT
TRBV30	TRBJ1-6	NA	NA	CAWSVKAPSGRANSPLHF	TGTGCCTGGAGTGTAAAGGCCCCGTCAGGGAGGGCTAATTCACCCCTCCACTTT
TRBV4-2	TRBJ2-7	few	NA	CASSKQESGPAPYEQYF	TGTGCCAGCAGCAAACAGGAGAGCGGGCCCGCCCCCTACGAGCAGTACTTC